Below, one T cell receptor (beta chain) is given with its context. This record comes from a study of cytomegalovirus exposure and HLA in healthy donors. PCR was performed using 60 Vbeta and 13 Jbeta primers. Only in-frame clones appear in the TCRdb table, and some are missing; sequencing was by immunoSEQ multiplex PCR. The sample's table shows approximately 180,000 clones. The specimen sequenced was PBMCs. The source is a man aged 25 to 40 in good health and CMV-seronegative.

The CDR3 bases are TGTGCCAGTAGTATAGCTAGCGCAGGCTCAAGTGAAGCTTTCTTT. This gives the protein CASSIASAGSSEAFF. The chain has TRBV19 and TRBJ1-1; D remains unclear. Deletions cut 1 base from V and 7 bases from J, with 16 bases between. The CDR3 length is 15 residues. Germline values: CDR1 LNHDA, CDR2 SQIVND (reference sequence).